Below, 9 T cell receptor beta chains from the same sample are listed, as sequenced in a study of T cells expressing NK-cell markers. TCRdb re-called the 5' RACE reads and catalogs CDR3 proteins one per entry, DNA excluded. The sample data list a few hundred thousand distinct CDR3 sequences. The sequenced sample was blood T cells: a sorted CD56 or NKG2C T cell subset, CD4+ or CD8+ T cells, or bulk PBMC T cells (not recorded which). The receptors were gathered from a man between 18 and 69 years old in good health.

V gene TRBV5-1 combines with J gene TRBJ2-1; TCRdb's assignment of TRBD1 cannot be checked, as there is no DNA. The CDR3 runs to 15 residues. The germline V gene has CDR1 SGHRS and CDR2 YFSETQ. The CDR3: CASSSPPTGSNEQFF.

The CDR3 reads CASGRQGSYEQYF. The chain combines TRBV6-1 with TRBJ2-7; TCRdb outputs TRBD2, but without DNA this stays unchecked. The CDR3 runs to 13 residues. Per the germline V gene, CDR1 is MNHNS and CDR2 is SASEGT.

The chain uses TRBV28 and TRBJ1-2; TCRdb names TRBD1, which stays unverified in the absence of DNA. The V gene's germline CDR1 is MDHEN and CDR2 SYDVKM. The length of the CDR3 is 12 residues. The CDR3 protein is CASIRGGAGYTF.

The chain couples TRBV7-3 to TRBJ2-3; the TCRdb D gene call, TRBD1, has no DNA to confirm it. The germline CDR1 and CDR2 sequences are SGHTA and FQGTGA. The CDR3 has 16 amino acids. CDR3 residues: CASSSSGQGSTDTQYF.

The chain joins TRBV29-1 to TRBJ2-7; the TCRdb call, TRBD2, lacks DNA for checking. Germline CDR1 reads SQVTM; CDR2 reads ANQGSEA. The CDR3 is 12 amino acids. CDR3 amino acids: CSVALSSYEQYF.

This chain uses TRBV7-9 with TRBJ1-2. CDR3 length: 14 amino acids. Germline V gene lookup returns CDR1 SEHNR and CDR2 FQNEAQ (reference sequence). The CDR3: CASSLEAAPYGYTF.

The chain has TRBV2 and TRBJ2-5; TCRdb gives TRBD2 as the D gene, but with no DNA this cannot be confirmed. The germline V gene encodes CDR1 SNHLY and CDR2 FYNNEI. CDR3 length: 15 amino acids. CDR3 residues: CASRTSGGPQAAQYF.

V and J are TRBV7-7 and TRBJ2-3; TCRdb's D call, TRBD2, is unchecked because there is no DNA. From germline, CDR1 is SSHAT and CDR2 FNYEAQ (reference sequence). This CDR3 is 15 amino acids long. This chain's CDR3 is CASSLTGRGTDTQYF.

V is TRBV7-9 and J is TRBJ1-2; absent DNA, TCRdb's TRBD1 call cannot be checked. CDR1 and CDR2 from the germline V gene are SEHNR and FQNEAQ (reference sequence). The CDR3 has 15 residues. CDR3 sequence: CASSPQGKQNYGYTF.